This T cell receptor beta chain appears in the sequencing data of a study of vaccination effects on CD4 cells after COVID-19 (dated 2022 in TCRdb). Study-wide context: Two doses of either the BNT162b2 or the mRNA-1273 mRNA SARS-CoV-2 vaccine were administered to participants. SARS-CoV-2 spike-specific CD4+ TCR repertoires from before and after mRNA vaccination were compared in COVID-19 convalescent patients and in infection-naive vaccine recipients. The full study included some 10 COVID-19 convalescent patients and several SARS-CoV-2-naive healthy vaccine recipients. In the study, cultures from other donors were sequenced using the Oncomine TCR Beta short-read assay on an Illumina iSeq 100.

Library preparation used the immunoSEQ multiplex PCR assay. DNA from the cultured, isolated CD4+ T cells was subjected to TCR beta CDR3 sequencing. The original pipeline was this. Non-productive TCR sequences were discarded, and reads were trimmed to the CDR3 region, with only CDR3s of 7 or more amino acids retained. The MANAFEST web app was used to identify antigen-specific clonotypes by comparing expansion in peptide wells with expansion in reference cultures. To be called positive, a clone needed expansion at FDR<0.05 compared with the reference and with all other wells, an odds ratio greater than 5, and a frequency greater than 0.1% in two replicate wells. A clonotype was called cross-reactive if it was significantly expanded both in SARS-CoV-2 spike wells and in at least one common cold coronavirus spike condition. Using the stringdist R package, CDR3 similarity was measured by Levenshtein distance, and unrooted trees were constructed with ape in R 3.6.1. Held by TCRdb, this immuneACCESS table contains in-frame sequences only and omits some clones. Under half of the omission traces to an unresolved V gene where checked; the cause of the rest is unknown. That table supplies the V and J calls and clone size; D and trimming were determined from the DNA. The sample includes under 55,000 clones, with 79% observed a single time. 5% to 6.5% of the sample is taken by the ten largest.

What the authors observed across the whole study: Both infection-induced and vaccine-induced clones contracted markedly at late post-vaccination timepoints, which is consistent with waning T cell responses. Limitations of the study were the small number of convalescent patients and the absence of early post-infection timepoints. Among healthy vaccine recipients, nearly all vaccine-induced clones were SARS-CoV-2 mono-reactive, and just 1 of 255 was cross-reactive with common cold coronaviruses.

In the ViraFEST assay, PBMC were stimulated with viral peptide pools, and TCR sequencing was then used to find antigen-specific CD4+ T cell clonotypes based on their expansion. After roughly 11 days of culture, CD4+ T cells were isolated with the EasySep CD4+ T cell isolation kit. Healthy vaccine recipients had no prior SARS-CoV-2 infection, confirmed by negative nucleocapsid antibodies before and after vaccination. Each well held roughly 2 million PBMC cultured in IMDM containing around 5.1% human AB serum, 10 IU/ml IL-2 and gentamicin, along with roughly 10 ug/ml peptides. On days 3 and 7, half of the culture medium was replaced with fresh IL-2-containing medium. Unless noted otherwise, every peptide stimulation condition was cultured in triplicate wells. Using Ficoll-Paque Plus gradient centrifugation, PBMC were separated from whole blood and then either used fresh or cryopreserved at -140C. The overlapping peptide pools covered the spike proteins of SARS-CoV-2 and of the common cold coronaviruses HCoV-NL63, HCoV-OC43 and HCoV-229E. Genomic DNA was extracted from cultured CD4+ T cells with the QIAamp micro DNA kit.

Comment on this clone: Its antigen is not yet known. No base qualities exist here, and no much larger clone lies one base off it.

Per the germline V gene (reference sequence), GTSNPN is the CDR1 and SVGIG is the CDR2. Taken from cysteine to phenylalanine, the CDR3 has 14 residues. CDR3 DNA only is kept here, 42 bases in frame from base 1. Deletion took 1 base off V and 5 bases off J, with a span of 9 bases between the germline ends. The sequence derives from a human donor who received a COVID-19 vaccine. The sample in question was CD4+ T cells from PBMCs cultured with HCoV-OC43 spike peptides, obtained before COVID-19 vaccination. The label giving this sample's cell subset or site can be read as: HCoV-OC43 spike overlapping peptide pool stimulation. The rearrangement combines TRBV30 with TRBJ1-6; no D gene is confidently identified. The sequenced DNA: TGTGCCTGGAGTGAGAAGTTCCATAATTCACCCCTCCACTTT. Its product reads: CAWSEKFHNSPLHF.